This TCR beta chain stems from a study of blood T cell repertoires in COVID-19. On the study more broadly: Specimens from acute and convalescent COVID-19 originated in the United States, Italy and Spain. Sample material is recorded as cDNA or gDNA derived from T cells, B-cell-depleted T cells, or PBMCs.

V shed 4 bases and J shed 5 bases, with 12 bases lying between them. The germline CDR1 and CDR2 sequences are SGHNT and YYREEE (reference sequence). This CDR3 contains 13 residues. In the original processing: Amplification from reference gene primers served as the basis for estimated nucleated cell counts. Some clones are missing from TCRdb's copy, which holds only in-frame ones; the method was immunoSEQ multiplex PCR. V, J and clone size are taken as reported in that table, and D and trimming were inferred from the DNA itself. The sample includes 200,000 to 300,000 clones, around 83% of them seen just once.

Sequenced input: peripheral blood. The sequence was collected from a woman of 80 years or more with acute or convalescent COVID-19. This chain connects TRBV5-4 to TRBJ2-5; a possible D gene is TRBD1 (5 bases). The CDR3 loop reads CASSADQGETQYF. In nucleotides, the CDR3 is TGTGCCAGCAGCGCGGACCAGGGCGAGACCCAGTACTTC.